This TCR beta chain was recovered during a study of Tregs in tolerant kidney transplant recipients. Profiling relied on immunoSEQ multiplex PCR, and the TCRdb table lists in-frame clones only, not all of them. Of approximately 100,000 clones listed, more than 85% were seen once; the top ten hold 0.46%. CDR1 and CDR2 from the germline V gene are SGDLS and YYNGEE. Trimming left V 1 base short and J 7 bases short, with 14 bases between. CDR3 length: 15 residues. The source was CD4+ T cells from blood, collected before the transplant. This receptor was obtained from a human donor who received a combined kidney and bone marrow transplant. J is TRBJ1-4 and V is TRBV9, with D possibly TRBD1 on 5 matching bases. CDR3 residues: CASSVSGNLGEKLFF. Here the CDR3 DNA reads TGTGCCAGCAGCGTATCAGGGAATCTCGGTGAAAAACTGTTTTTT. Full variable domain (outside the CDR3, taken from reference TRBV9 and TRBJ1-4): DSGVTQTPKHLITATGQRVTLRCSPRSGDLSVYWYQQSLDQGLQFLIQYYNGEERAKGNILERFSAQQFPDLHSELNLSSLELGDSALYFCASSVSGNLGEKLFFGSGTQLSVL.